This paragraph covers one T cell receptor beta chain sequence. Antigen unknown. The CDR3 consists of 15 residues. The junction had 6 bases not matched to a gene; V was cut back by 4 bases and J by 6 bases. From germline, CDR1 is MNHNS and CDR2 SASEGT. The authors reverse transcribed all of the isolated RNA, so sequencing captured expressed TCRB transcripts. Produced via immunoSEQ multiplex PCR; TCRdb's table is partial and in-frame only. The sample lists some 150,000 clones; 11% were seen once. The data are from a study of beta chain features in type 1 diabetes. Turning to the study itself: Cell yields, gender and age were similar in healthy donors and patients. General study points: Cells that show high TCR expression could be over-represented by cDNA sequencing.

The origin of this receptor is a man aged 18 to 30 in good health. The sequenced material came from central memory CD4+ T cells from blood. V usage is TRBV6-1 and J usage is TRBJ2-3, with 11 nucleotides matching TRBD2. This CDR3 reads CASSALAGETDTQYF. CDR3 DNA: TGTGCCAGCAGTGCACTAGCGGGGGAGACGGATACGCAGTATTTT.